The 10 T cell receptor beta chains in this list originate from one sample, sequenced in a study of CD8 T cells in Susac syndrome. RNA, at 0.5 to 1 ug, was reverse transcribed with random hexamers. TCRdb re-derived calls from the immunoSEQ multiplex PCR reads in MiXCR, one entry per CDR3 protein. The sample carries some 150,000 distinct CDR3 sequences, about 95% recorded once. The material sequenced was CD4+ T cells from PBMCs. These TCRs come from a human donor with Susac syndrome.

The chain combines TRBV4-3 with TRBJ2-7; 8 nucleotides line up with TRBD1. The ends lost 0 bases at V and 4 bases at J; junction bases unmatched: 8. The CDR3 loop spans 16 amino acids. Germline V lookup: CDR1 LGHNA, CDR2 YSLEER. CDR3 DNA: TGCGCCAGCAGCCAAGATCCGATAGACAGGGGATACGAGCAGTACTTC. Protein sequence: CASSQDPIDRGYEQYF.

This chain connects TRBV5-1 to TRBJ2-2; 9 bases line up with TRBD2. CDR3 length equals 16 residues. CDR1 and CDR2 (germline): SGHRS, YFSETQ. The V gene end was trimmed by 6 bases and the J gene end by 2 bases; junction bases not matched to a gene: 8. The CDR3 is CASTLAGTSNTGELFF. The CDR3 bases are TGCGCCAGCACCCTTGCCGGGACTAGCAACACCGGGGAGCTGTTTTTT.

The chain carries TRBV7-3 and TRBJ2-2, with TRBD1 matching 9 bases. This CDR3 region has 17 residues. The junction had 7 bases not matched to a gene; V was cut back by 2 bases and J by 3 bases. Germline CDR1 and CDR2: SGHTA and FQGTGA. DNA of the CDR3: TGTGCCAGCAGCTTAGCCACCGACAGGGGGTACACCGGGGAGCTGTTTTTT. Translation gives CASSLATDRGYTGELFF. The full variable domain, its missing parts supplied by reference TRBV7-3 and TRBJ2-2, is GAGVSQTPSNKVTEKGKYVELRCDPISGHTALYWYRQSLGQGPEFLIYFQGTGAADDSGLPNDRFFAVRPEGSVSTLKIQRTERGDSAVYLCASSLATDRGYTGELFFGEGSRLTVL.

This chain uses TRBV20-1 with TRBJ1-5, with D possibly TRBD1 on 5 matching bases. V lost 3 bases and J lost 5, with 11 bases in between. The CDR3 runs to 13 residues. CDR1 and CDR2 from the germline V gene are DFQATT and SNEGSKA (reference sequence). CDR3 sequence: CSASWGGDQPQHF. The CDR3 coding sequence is TGCAGTGCTAGCTGGGGGGGGGATCAGCCCCAGCATTTT.

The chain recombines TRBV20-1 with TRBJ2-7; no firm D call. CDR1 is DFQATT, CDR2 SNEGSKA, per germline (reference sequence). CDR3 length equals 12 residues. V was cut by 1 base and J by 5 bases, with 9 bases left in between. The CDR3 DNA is TGCAGTGCTAGAGGCGGACGGGACGAGCAGTACTTC. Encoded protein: CSARGGRDEQYF.

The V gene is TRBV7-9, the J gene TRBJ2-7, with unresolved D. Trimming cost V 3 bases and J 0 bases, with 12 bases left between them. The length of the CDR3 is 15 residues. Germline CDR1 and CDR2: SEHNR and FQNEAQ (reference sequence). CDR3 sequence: CASSLAHESSYEQYF. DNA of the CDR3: TGTGCCAGCAGCTTGGCACATGAGAGCTCCTACGAGCAGTACTTC.

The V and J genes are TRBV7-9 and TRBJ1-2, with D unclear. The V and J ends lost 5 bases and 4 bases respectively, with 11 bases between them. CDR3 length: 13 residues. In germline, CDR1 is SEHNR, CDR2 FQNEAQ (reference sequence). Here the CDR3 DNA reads TGTGCCAGCAGCCCCGACGGCATCTATGGCTACACCTTC. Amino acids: CASSPDGIYGYTF.

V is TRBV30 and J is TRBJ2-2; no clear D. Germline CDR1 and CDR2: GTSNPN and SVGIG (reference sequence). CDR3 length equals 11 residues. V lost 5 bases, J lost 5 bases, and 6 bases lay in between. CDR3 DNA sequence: TGTGCCTGGGACCATACCGGGGAGCTGTTTTTT. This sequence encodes CAWDHTGELFF.

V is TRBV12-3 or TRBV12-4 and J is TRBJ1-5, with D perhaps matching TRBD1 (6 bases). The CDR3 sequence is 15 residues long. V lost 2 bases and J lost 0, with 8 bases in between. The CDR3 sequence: CASSLRGYSNQPQHF. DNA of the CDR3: TGTGCCAGCAGTTTAAGGGGGTATAGCAATCAGCCCCAGCATTTT.

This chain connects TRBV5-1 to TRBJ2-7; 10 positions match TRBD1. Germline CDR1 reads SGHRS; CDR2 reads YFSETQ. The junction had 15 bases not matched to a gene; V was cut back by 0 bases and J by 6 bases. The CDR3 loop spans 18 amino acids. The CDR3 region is CASSLALSARDRGFEQYF. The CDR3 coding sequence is TGCGCCAGCAGCTTGGCGCTATCCGCGAGGGACAGGGGCTTCGAGCAGTACTTC. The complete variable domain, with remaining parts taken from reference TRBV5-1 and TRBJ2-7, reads KAGVTQTPRYLIKTRGQQVTLSCSPISGHRSVSWYQQTPGQGLQFLFEYFSETQRNKGNFPGRFSGRQFSNSRSEMNVSTLELGDSALYLCASSLALSARDRGFEQYFGPGTRLTVT.